The 17 T cell receptor beta chains reported below all come from one sample, sequenced in a study of CD8 T cells in Susac syndrome. A quantity of about 0.5 to 1 ug RNA underwent reverse transcription using random hexamers. MiXCR, applied by TCRdb to the immunoSEQ multiplex PCR reads, yields one record per CDR3 protein. This sample has 150,000 to 200,000 distinct CDR3 sequences, with around 94% found just once. The material sequenced was CD4+ T cells from PBMCs. The receptors derive from a human donor with multiple sclerosis.

The rearrangement links TRBV27 to TRBJ2-7; unclear D gene. Germline V CDR1 and CDR2: MNHEY, SMNVEV (reference sequence). Trimming removed 4 bases at V and 0 bases at J, with 13 bases between. The CDR3 consists of 15 residues. CDR3 nucleotide sequence: TGTGCCAGCAGTTCAGGTCGCAGGAGCTCCTACGAGCAGTACTTC. Its protein is CASSSGRRSSYEQYF.

V is TRBV7-6 and J is TRBJ2-3, with 14 nucleotides matching TRBD2. The CDR3 is 17 amino acids. CDR1 and CDR2 (germline): SGHVS, FNYEAQ. The ends lost 6 bases at V and 1 base at J; junction bases unmatched: 6. The CDR3 here is CASSSRGLAGGTDTQYF. DNA of the CDR3: TGTGCCAGCAGTTCCAGGGGACTAGCGGGAGGCACAGATACGCAGTATTTT.

The rearrangement uses TRBV4-2 and TRBJ1-2, with TRBD1 as a possible D gene (6 bases). The CDR3 has 18 amino acids. The V and J ends lost 1 base and 1 base respectively, with 19 bases between them. Looked up from germline, CDR1 is LGHNA and CDR2 is YNFKEQ. CDR3 nucleotides: TGTGCCAGCAGCCAAGCCGAGAGGGTAGGGGGACGTAACTATGGCTACACCTTC. Amino acids: CASSQAERVGGRNYGYTF.

The gene calls are TRBV4-1 and TRBJ2-7, with 14 nucleotides matching TRBD2. Per germline, CDR1 MGHRA and CDR2 YSYEKL. This CDR3 is 17 amino acids long. V dropped 3 bases and J dropped 0; count of bases not matched to a gene: 4. This CDR3 reads CASSHAGTSGSSYEQYF. CDR3 nucleotides: TGCGCCAGCAGCCACGCTGGGACTAGCGGGAGCTCCTACGAGCAGTACTTC.

This CDR3 reads CASSQSGYQETQYF. In DNA, the CDR3 is TGCGCCAGCAGCCAAAGTGGCTACCAAGAGACCCAGTACTTC. V gene TRBV4-1 combines with J gene TRBJ2-5; D gene uncertain. The CDR3 spans 14 residues. Germline lookup yields CDR1 MGHRA and CDR2 YSYEKL. The ends were cut back, 2 bases at V and 0 bases at J, with 7 bases in the middle.

The V gene is TRBV27, the J gene TRBJ1-1; 8 bases align to TRBD1. CDR1 and CDR2 (germline): MNHEY, SMNVEV (reference sequence). The junction had 6 bases not matched to a gene; V was cut back by 4 bases and J by 8 bases. The length of the CDR3 is 13 residues. The CDR3 here is CASSSLAGGEAFF. The CDR3 DNA reads as TGTGCCAGCAGTTCCCTCGCAGGGGGCGAAGCTTTCTTT.

This chain's CDR3 is CASSLADRGSEAFF. The CDR3 nucleotides are TGTGCCAGCAGTTTAGCCGACAGGGGCTCTGAAGCTTTCTTT. This rearrangement joins TRBV27 to TRBJ1-1, with 8 bases aligning to TRBD1. Germline values: CDR1 MNHEY, CDR2 SMNVEV (reference sequence). The CDR3 sequence is 14 residues long. Trimming at V came to 2 bases and at J to 6 bases, leaving 5 bases not matched to a gene.

The CDR3: CASSELAVNEQFF. CDR3 sequence (DNA): TGCGCCAGCAGTGAACTAGCGGTCAATGAGCAGTTCTTC. The V and J genes are TRBV10-2 and TRBJ2-1; 8 nucleotides match TRBD2. CDR3 length: 13 residues. The J segment lost 6 bases and the V segment lost 3 bases, leaving 1 base of the junction unmatched. CDR1 WSHSY and CDR2 SAAADI come from the germline V gene.

The rearrangement joins TRBV12-3 or TRBV12-4 to TRBJ2-2, with unresolved D. The CDR3 runs to 13 residues. V was pared by 7 bases and J by 3 bases, with 9 bases between. The CDR3 loop reads CASTEMDTGELFF. Here the CDR3 DNA reads TGTGCCAGCACCGAGATGGACACCGGGGAGCTGTTTTTT.

The rearrangement links TRBV7-9 to TRBJ1-4; D is perhaps TRBD1 (5 bases). Germline V CDR1 and CDR2: SEHNR, FQNEAQ (reference sequence). This CDR3 region has 15 residues. V was trimmed by 5 bases and J by 2 bases, leaving 12 bases between them. The CDR3, as DNA: TGTGCCAGCAGCCGTCAGGGTCCCACTAATGAAAAACTGTTTTTT. It encodes CASSRQGPTNEKLFF.

The rearrangement uses TRBV15 and TRBJ2-7; D is unresolved. The V and J ends lost 1 base and 5 bases respectively, with 18 bases between them. In germline, CDR1 is LNHNV, CDR2 YYDKDF (reference sequence). This CDR3 spans 16 amino acids. CDR3 bases: TGTGCCACCAGCAGAGTGAGGAACAGCCAGGCGGACGAGCAGTACTTC. It codes for CATSRVRNSQADEQYF.

The V gene is TRBV13, the J gene TRBJ1-2, with D unresolved. From germline, CDR1 is PRHDT and CDR2 FYEKMQ (reference sequence). There are 16 residues in the CDR3. V gave up 5 bases and J gave up 2 bases, with 18 bases separating them. CDR3: CASSPSIGRTNYGYTF. In DNA form, the CDR3 reads TGTGCCAGCAGCCCTAGTATCGGCAGGACCAACTATGGCTACACCTTC.

The CDR3 nucleotides read TGCAGCGCCCTGAAAGGTCCAGGGAGGAGCGGCTACACCTTC. Its protein is CSALKGPGRSGYTF. The genes are TRBV29-1 and TRBJ1-2; weak D call: TRBD1 (5 bases). The CDR3 sequence is 14 residues long. CDR1 is SQVTM, CDR2 ANQGSEA, per germline. V was clipped by 7 bases and J by 8 bases, with 23 bases between them.

The chain carries TRBV20-1 and TRBJ2-3; no clear D gene. The germline gives CDR1 DFQATT, CDR2 SNEGSKA (reference sequence). The V gene lost 2 bases and the J gene lost 5 bases, with 8 bases spanning the gap. The CDR3 consists of 12 residues. The CDR3 is CSARLPKDTQYF. CDR3 coding DNA: TGCAGTGCTAGACTCCCGAAAGATACGCAGTATTTT.

The chain uses TRBV4-1 and TRBJ2-5; D ambiguous. The CDR3 loop spans 15 amino acids. Germline V gene sequence: CDR1 MGHRA, CDR2 YSYEKL. The ends were cut back, 2 bases at V and 4 bases at J, with 14 bases in the middle. CDR3 DNA sequence: TGCGCCAGCAGCCAACAACCGGTGGGTCGAGAGACCCAGTACTTC. This translates into CASSQQPVGRETQYF.

The rearrangement links TRBV6-1 to TRBJ2-5; 8 bases map to TRBD2. Losses at the gene ends were 7 bases for V and 3 bases for J; bases not matched to a gene: 10. The CDR3 covers 15 residues. Germline assignment: CDR1 MNHNS and CDR2 SASEGT. The CDR3 DNA is TGTGCCAGCATCCCCATGAGTAGCGGGAAAGAGACCCAGTACTTC. It is translated as CASIPMSSGKETQYF.

V is TRBV25-1 and J is TRBJ2-3; D is ambiguous. The CDR3 totals 11 residues. V lost 3 bases to trimming and J lost 5 bases, with 3 bases between them. Germline values: CDR1 MGHDK, CDR2 SYGVNS. CDR3 in DNA: TGTGCCAGCAGTGAGCGAGATACGCAGTATTTT. Encoded protein: CASSERDTQYF.